Following are 32 T cell receptor beta chains from one sample sequenced in a study of blood T cell repertoires in COVID-19. The table came from immunoSEQ multiplex PCR; TCRdb's copy has only in-frame clones and leaves some out. The sample consists of a few hundred thousand clones, roughly 90% of them appearing once. Sequenced sample: peripheral blood. The receptors shown here come from a woman aged 30 to 39 with acute or convalescent COVID-19.

The V call is TRBV9, the J call TRBJ2-1, with TRBD2 as a possible D gene (5 bases). The CDR3 covers 14 residues. Germline V gene sequence: CDR1 SGDLS, CDR2 YYNGEE. Trimming stripped 3 bases from V and 1 base from J, with 8 bases between. The CDR3 loop is CASSARGSYNEQFF. DNA of the CDR3: TGTGCCAGCAGCGCCCGGGGATCCTACAATGAGCAGTTCTTC.

The chain recombines TRBV3-1 (or the pseudogene TRBV3-2) with TRBJ2-3; D is unresolved. CDR1 is LGHDT, CDR2 YNNKEL, per germline (reference sequence). Trimming took off 0 bases at V and 4 bases at J, with 11 bases between the two ends. The CDR3 runs 15 residues. CDR3 sequence: CASSQEVASPDTQYF. CDR3 DNA sequence: TGTGCCAGCAGCCAAGAGGTCGCCAGTCCAGATACGCAGTATTTT.

J is TRBJ2-7 and V is TRBV4-3, with 12 bases lining up with TRBD1. Germline V gene sequence: CDR1 LGHNA, CDR2 YSLEER. J lost 7 bases, V lost 3 bases, and 10 bases had no gene match. CDR3 size: 16 residues. The CDR3 here is CASSHEPGQGAGEQYF. For the CDR3, the DNA is TGCGCCAGCAGCCATGAACCGGGACAGGGGGCGGGAGAGCAGTACTTC.

The chain links TRBV5-1 to TRBJ1-1; 10 bases match TRBD1. The CDR3 is made up of 14 amino acids. Germline CDR1 and CDR2: SGHRS and YFSETQ. The V gene end was trimmed by 4 bases and the J gene end by 5 bases; junction bases not matched to a gene: 5. CDR3 bases: TGCGCCAGCAGCAAGGACAGGGGGAGAACTGAAGCTTTCTTT. Encoded protein: CASSKDRGRTEAFF. Full variable domain (rest looked up from reference TRBV5-1 and TRBJ1-1): KAGVTQTPRYLIKTRGQQVTLSCSPISGHRSVSWYQQTPGQGLQFLFEYFSETQRNKGNFPGRFSGRQFSNSRSEMNVSTLELGDSALYLCASSKDRGRTEAFFGQGTRLTVV.

This clone was picked up one time. The chain employs TRBV2 and TRBJ2-7; a possible D gene is TRBD2 (5 bases). This CDR3 spans 15 amino acids. The germline V and J ends were trimmed by 7 bases and 6 bases, with 22 bases remaining between them. Germline V CDR1 and CDR2: SNHLY, FYNNEI. The CDR3 DNA reads TGTGCCAGCACCGCTCGGCGGGTTCGGGCGCTCGAGCAGTACTTC. Encoded protein: CASTARRVRALEQYF. The full variable domain, rest sourced from reference TRBV2 and TRBJ2-7, is EPEVTQTPSHQVTQMGQEVILRCVPISNHLYFYWYRQILGQKVEFLVSFYNNEISEKSEIFDDQFSVERPDGSNFTLKIRSTKLEDSAMYFCASTARRVRALEQYFGPGTRLTVT.

The chain links TRBV21-1 to TRBJ1-6; TRBD1 was called by the table and not checked on the DNA. TRBV21-1 is an annotated pseudogene. The CDR3 has 15 amino acids. This CDR3 reads CASSKRDSQNSPLHF. CDR3 nucleotide sequence: TGTGCCAGCAGCAAACGGGACAGTCAGAATTCACCCCTCCACTTT.

In its sample, this clone was seen once. The genes are TRBV30 and TRBJ1-1; a possible D gene is TRBD1 (6 bases). V dropped 5 bases and J dropped 3 bases, with 16 bases sitting between them. The V gene's germline CDR1 is GTSNPN and CDR2 SVGIG (reference sequence). There are 14 residues in the CDR3. The CDR3 DNA reads as TGTGCCTGGGGTGGGGGGGCTACGTACACTGAAGCTTTCTTT. Its protein is CAWGGGATYTEAFF.

Worth noting for this clone: The same CDR3 is also encoded by other DNA sequences in this sample. This rearrangement joins TRBV6-5 to TRBJ2-7; 13 bases are shared with TRBD2. The CDR3 covers 14 residues. From germline, CDR1 is MNHEY and CDR2 SVGAGI. With 6 bases clipped from V and 3 bases from J, the junction kept 2 bases outside the gene matches. Written as DNA, the CDR3 is TGTGCCAGCAGCCGGACTAGCGGGAGCTACGAGCAGTACTTC. As protein: CASSRTSGSYEQYF.

V usage is TRBV4-2 and J usage is TRBJ1-5; maybe TRBD1 (6 bases). V dropped 10 bases and J dropped 0 bases, with 16 bases sitting between them. The CDR3 is 15 amino acids. Looked up from germline, CDR1 is LGHNA and CDR2 is YNFKEQ. The CDR3 here is CATLPGQFSNQPQHF. For the CDR3, the DNA is TGTGCCACATTGCCGGGACAATTTAGCAATCAGCCCCAGCATTTT.

The gene calls are TRBV19 and TRBJ2-1, with no clear D. CDR3 size: 15 residues. Between the trimmed V and J ends, which lost 3 bases and 6 bases, there was a span of 15 bases. Germline V gives CDR1 LNHDA, CDR2 SQIVND (reference sequence). The CDR3 bases are TGTGCCAGTAGTATTGCCCCACCGGCGGTCAATGAGCAGTTCTTC. It specifies CASSIAPPAVNEQFF.

This clone is a singleton in its sample. This sequence joins TRBV19 and TRBJ2-7, with no clear D. Trimming left V 2 bases short and J 6 bases short, with 8 bases between. Germline V gene data show CDR1 as LNHDA and CDR2 as SQIVND (reference sequence). The CDR3 loop spans 12 amino acids. For the CDR3, the DNA is TGTGCCAGTAGTATATTTGGCTCCGAGCAGTACTTC. Translation gives CASSIFGSEQYF.

The chain links TRBV19 to TRBJ2-1; TRBD1 aligns across 7 bases. The J segment lost 2 bases and the V segment lost 7 bases, leaving 5 bases of the junction unmatched. The CDR3 has 14 amino acids. Germline values: CDR1 LNHDA, CDR2 SQIVND (reference sequence). The CDR3 is CASKAGGAYNEQFF. The DNA of the CDR3 is TGTGCCAGTAAGGCAGGGGGAGCCTACAATGAGCAGTTCTTC.

The chain is built from TRBV7-9 and TRBJ2-3; D perhaps matches TRBD2 (6 bases). V was cut by 4 bases and J by 8 bases, with 16 bases left in between. The CDR3 is 14 residues long. The germline CDR1 and CDR2 sequences are SEHNR and FQNEAQ (reference sequence). CDR3 loop: CASSSGLIRVTQYF. DNA of the CDR3: TGTGCCAGCAGCTCCGGACTAATAAGGGTTACGCAGTATTTT. The whole variable domain, remainder taken from reference TRBV7-9 and TRBJ2-3, is DTGVSQNPRHKITKRGQNVTFRCDPISEHNRLYWYRQTLGQGPEFLTYFQNEAQLEKSRLLSDRFSAERPKGSFSTLEIQRTEQGDSAMYLCASSSGLIRVTQYFGPGTRLTVL.

This clone was counted a single time. V usage is TRBV27 and J usage is TRBJ2-7, with 8 positions matching TRBD2. The CDR3 runs to 15 residues. Trimming cost V 5 bases and J 3 bases; bases outside gene matches: 9. Germline V gene data show CDR1 as MNHEY and CDR2 as SMNVEV (reference sequence). The CDR3: CASSQAGAALYEQYF. The CDR3 nucleotides are TGTGCCAGCAGTCAAGCGGGAGCCGCCCTCTACGAGCAGTACTTC.

This chain links TRBV19 with TRBJ2-7; a weak D match, TRBD1 (6 bases). Trimming removed 5 bases from V and 0 bases from J, with 17 bases in between. From germline, CDR1 is LNHDA and CDR2 SQIVND (reference sequence). This CDR3 has 16 residues. The CDR3 coding sequence is TGTGCCAGTAGTCCCCCAGGTTCCAGGGGCTCCTACGAGCAGTACTTC. It is translated as CASSPPGSRGSYEQYF.

The chain joins TRBV25-1 to TRBJ2-7; D call uncertain. The CDR3 is made up of 11 amino acids. CDR1 and CDR2 (germline): MGHDK, SYGVNS. Trimming cost V 10 bases and J 7 bases, with 14 bases left between them. The CDR3 DNA reads TGTGCCACCCGGTCCGTTTTAGAGCAGTACTTC. Translating gives CATRSVLEQYF.

The chain recombines TRBV6-5 with TRBJ1-3; TRBD1 matches 7 bases. There are 15 residues in the CDR3. Germline values: CDR1 MNHEY, CDR2 SVGAGI. The V and J ends lost 2 bases and 4 bases, in that order; junction bases with no gene match: 5. As DNA, the CDR3 is TGTGCCAGCAGTTACACAGGGGTATCAGGAAACACCATATATTTT. This sequence encodes CASSYTGVSGNTIYF.

The genes are TRBV10-3 and TRBJ2-6, with 8 bases aligning to TRBD1. Germline values: CDR1 ENHRY, CDR2 SYGVKD. V was pared by 0 bases and J by 0 bases, with 7 bases of the junction left unmatched. The CDR3 is made up of 19 amino acids. The CDR3 sequence: CAISESARTGLSGANVLTF. The CDR3, as DNA: TGTGCCATCAGTGAGTCGGCTCGGACAGGGCTCTCTGGGGCCAACGTCCTGACTTTC.

This clone appeared a single time. The chain joins TRBV10-3 to TRBJ1-1; a possible D gene is TRBD1 (5 bases). V lost 6 bases and J lost 4, with 9 bases in between. CDR3 length: 12 amino acids. The germline V gene encodes CDR1 ENHRY and CDR2 SYGVKD. The CDR3 loop reads CAIRTATTEAFF. CDR3 nucleotide sequence: TGTGCCATCAGGACAGCCACCACTGAAGCTTTCTTT.

This clone was counted a few times. This chain links TRBV12-3 or TRBV12-4 with TRBJ1-1; no clear D gene. V lost 5 bases to trimming and J lost 5 bases, with 9 bases between them. The CDR3 covers 12 residues. CDR3 loop: CASSIGGTEAFF. In nucleotides, the CDR3 is TGTGCCAGCAGTATTGGAGGGACTGAAGCTTTCTTT.

The chain's CDR3 is CASSPTGGGNQPQHF. CDR3 sequence (DNA): TGTGCCAGCAGCCCCACTGGGGGAGGAAATCAGCCCCAGCATTTT. V usage is TRBV7-2 and J usage is TRBJ1-5; a possible D gene is TRBD1 (5 bases). The germline gives CDR1 SGHTA, CDR2 FQGNSA. V was clipped by 5 bases and J by 4 bases, with 15 bases between them. The CDR3 spans 15 residues.

The sample holds one count of this clone. V usage is TRBV11-2 and J usage is TRBJ2-7; D remains ambiguous. The CDR3 runs 14 residues. CDR1 SGHAT and CDR2 FQNNGV come from the germline V gene. The ends were cut back, 0 bases at V and 2 bases at J, with 8 bases in the middle. The CDR3 region is CASSLEPGTYEQYF. In nucleotides, the CDR3 is TGTGCCAGCAGCTTAGAACCAGGTACCTACGAGCAGTACTTC. The complete variable domain, with remaining parts taken from reference TRBV11-2 and TRBJ2-7, reads EAGVAQSPRYKIIEKRQSVAFWCNPISGHATLYWYQQILGQGPKLLIQFQNNGVVDDSQLPKDRFSAERLKGVDSTLKIQPAKLEDSAVYLCASSLEPGTYEQYFGPGTRLTVT.

The chain links TRBV18 to TRBJ1-2; 7 bases match TRBD1. The CDR3 covers 13 residues. Germline CDR1 KGHSH, CDR2 LQKENI. Trimming cost V 2 bases and J 3 bases; bases outside gene matches: 0. The CDR3 protein is CASSPGTDYGYTF. CDR3 DNA sequence: TGTGCCAGCTCACCAGGGACAGACTATGGCTACACCTTC.

As for this clone: At the DNA level, this CDR3 is encoded by other sequences in the same sample as well. The chain combines TRBV12-3 or TRBV12-4 with TRBJ1-2; weak D call: TRBD1 (5 bases). V was trimmed by 7 bases and J by 2 bases, leaving 5 bases between them. The CDR3 runs to 11 residues. The CDR3 region has the DNA TGTGCCAGCACAGGGAACTATGGCTACACCTTC. Translating gives CASTGNYGYTF.

The V and J genes are TRBV11-2 and TRBJ2-1; TRBD2 matches 13 bases. CDR3 size: 16 residues. With V trimmed by 6 bases and J by 6 bases, 8 bases remained unmatched. The germline CDR1 and CDR2 sequences are SGHAT and FQNNGV. The CDR3 sequence: CASRFELAGGLNEQFF. DNA for the CDR3: TGTGCCAGCAGGTTCGAACTAGCGGGAGGGCTCAATGAGCAGTTCTTC.

The J gene is TRBJ1-4, the V gene TRBV9, with 7 bases that match TRBD1. The germline V gene encodes CDR1 SGDLS and CDR2 YYNGEE. The ends lost 4 bases at V and 7 bases at J; junction bases unmatched: 7. The CDR3 consists of 14 residues. DNA for the CDR3: TGTGCCAGCAGCAGACGACAGGGTGGTGAAAAACTGTTTTTT. It yields the protein CASSRRQGGEKLFF.

The chain recombines TRBV5-1 with TRBJ2-7; TRBD2 matches 7 bases. CDR1 is SGHRS, CDR2 YFSETQ, per germline. The CDR3 sequence is 15 residues long. The J segment lost 4 bases and the V segment lost 6 bases, leaving 13 bases of the junction unmatched. Written as DNA, the CDR3 is TGCGCCAGCACCAAGGCCAGGACTAGACCTTACGAGCAGTACTTC. The encoded protein is CASTKARTRPYEQYF.

The chain has TRBV24-1 and TRBJ2-1, with TRBD1 identical over 11 bases. This CDR3 spans 18 amino acids. The V gene end was trimmed by 0 bases and the J gene end by 6 bases; junction bases not matched to a gene: 9. The germline V gene has CDR1 KGHDR and CDR2 SFDVKD. The CDR3 loop reads CATSDLHDGTGGTNEQFF. The DNA for the CDR3 is TGTGCCACCAGTGATTTGCATGACGGGACAGGGGGAACCAATGAGCAGTTCTTC.

This chain connects TRBV29-1 to TRBJ1-3; D unclear. This CDR3 has 13 residues. Germline V gene data show CDR1 as SQVTM and CDR2 as ANQGSEA. Between the trimmed V and J ends, which lost 4 bases and 0 bases, there was a span of 7 bases. DNA for the CDR3: TGCAGCGTTGGGACTTTCTCTGGAAACACCATATATTTT. Translation: CSVGTFSGNTIYF.

The J gene is TRBJ2-1, the V gene TRBV5-1; 9 bases match TRBD2. CDR3 length: 16 residues. Germline V gene sequence: CDR1 SGHRS, CDR2 YFSETQ. V lost 3 bases to trimming and J lost 4 bases; unmatched junction nucleotides: 8. DNA of the CDR3: TGCGCCAGCAGCTCACCGCTAGCGGGACTGTACAATGAGCAGTTCTTC. This encodes CASSSPLAGLYNEQFF. The whole variable domain, filled in from reference TRBV5-1 and TRBJ2-1, reads KAGVTQTPRYLIKTRGQQVTLSCSPISGHRSVSWYQQTPGQGLQFLFEYFSETQRNKGNFPGRFSGRQFSNSRSEMNVSTLELGDSALYLCASSSPLAGLYNEQFFGPGTRLTVL.

The chain combines TRBV5-1 with TRBJ1-2; possibly TRBD1 for D (6 bases). The CDR3 totals 14 residues. Trimming removed 4 bases at V and 6 bases at J, with 16 bases between. Per germline, CDR1 SGHRS and CDR2 YFSETQ. CDR3 bases: TGCGCCAGCAGCCTGGGGGCAGGAAACAATGGCTACACCTTC. Translation gives CASSLGAGNNGYTF.

This clone came up a few times. The rearrangement uses TRBV12-3 or TRBV12-4 and TRBJ1-1, with D perhaps matching TRBD1 (5 bases). The CDR3 is 11 residues long. V gave up 7 bases and J gave up 5 bases, with 8 bases separating them. The CDR3 is CASTRTTEAFF. Written as DNA, the CDR3 is TGTGCCAGCACCCGGACAACTGAAGCTTTCTTT.